Given below is one T cell receptor (beta chain) in context. Its antigen is currently unknown. Primers: 60 Vbeta forward and 13 Jbeta reverse. Here immunoSEQ multiplex PCR was the method, and the copy in TCRdb shows in-frame clones only, minus some. The table includes about 200,000 clones, roughly 80% detected once. The V gene's germline CDR1 is MNHEY and CDR2 SVGAGI. Trimming took off 2 bases at V and 3 bases at J, with 10 bases between the two ends. The CDR3 has 14 amino acids. The data were obtained in a study of cytomegalovirus exposure and HLA in healthy donors. Study-level results: HLA restriction was apparent for most CMV-associated TCR beta chains in a later analysis. Testing in vitro showed three CMV-associated chains specific for CMV antigens. Prior analysis indicated that the majority of TCR beta V segments exhibited productivity approximately 87% or approximately 30% of the time. The study recorded 164 TCR beta chains that were cytomegalovirus-associated.

The material sequenced was PBMCs. The chain has TRBV6-5 and TRBJ2-5; D not certain. The clonotype comes from a male donor in good health and CMV-seronegative. CDR3 in DNA: TGTGCCAGCAGTTACGTCGGCGGAGAAGAGACCCAGTACTTC. Residues: CASSYVGGEETQYF.